Sequencing of this T cell receptor beta chain was carried out in a study of identical twins. Notes on the study in general: Models, which agreed with sharing between unrelated individuals, nonetheless underestimated the out-of-frame TCR alpha sharing seen in monozygotic twins. While abundant cord blood beta clonotypes carried fewer insertions, memory repertoires showed no such pattern.

V lost 5 bases and J lost 0, with 12 bases in between. The CDR3 extends over 15 amino acids. CDR1 is SGHVS, CDR2 FNYEAQ, per germline. A universal primer site was created by template switching, with the cDNA bearing unique molecular identifiers. TCRdb re-called the 5' RACE reads through MiXCR, storing one row per CDR3 protein. The table records more than 400,000 distinct CDR3 sequences, about 15% of them present only once. Comment on this clonotype: Antigen specificity is unknown.

These data also featured in a second study, about yellow fever vaccine responses in identical twins.

The V and J genes are TRBV7-6 and TRBJ2-3, with D possibly matching TRBD2 (6 bases). The sequencing input was CD4+ T cells sorted from blood. The clonotype comes from a woman aged 18-35 years in good health. CDR3 region: CASSPRDSSTDTQYF. CDR3 nucleotides: TGTGCCAGCAGCCCCCGGGACTCGAGCACAGATACGCAGTATTTT.